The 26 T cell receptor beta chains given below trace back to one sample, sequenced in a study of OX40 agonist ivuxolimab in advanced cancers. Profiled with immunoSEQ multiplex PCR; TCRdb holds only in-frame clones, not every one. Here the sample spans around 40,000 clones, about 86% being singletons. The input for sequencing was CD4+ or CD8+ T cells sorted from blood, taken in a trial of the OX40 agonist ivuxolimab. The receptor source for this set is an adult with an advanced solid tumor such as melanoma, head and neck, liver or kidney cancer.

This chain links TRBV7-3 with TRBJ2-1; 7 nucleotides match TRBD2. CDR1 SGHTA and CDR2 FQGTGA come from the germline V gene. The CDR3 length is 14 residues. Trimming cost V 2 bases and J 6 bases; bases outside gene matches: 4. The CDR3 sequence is CASSLPGRGNEQFF. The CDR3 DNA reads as TGTGCCAGCAGCTTACCGGGGAGGGGCAATGAGCAGTTCTTC.

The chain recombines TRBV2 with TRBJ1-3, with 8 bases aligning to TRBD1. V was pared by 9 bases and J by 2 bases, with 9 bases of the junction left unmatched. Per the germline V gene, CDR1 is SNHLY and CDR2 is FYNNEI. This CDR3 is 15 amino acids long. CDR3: CASTDRDSPGNTIYF. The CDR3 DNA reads TGTGCCAGTACGGACAGGGATTCCCCTGGAAACACCATATATTTT.

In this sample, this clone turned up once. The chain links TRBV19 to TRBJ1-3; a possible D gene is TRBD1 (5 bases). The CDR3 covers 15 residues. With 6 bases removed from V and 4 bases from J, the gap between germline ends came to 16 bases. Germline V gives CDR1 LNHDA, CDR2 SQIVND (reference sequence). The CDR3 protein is CASRVPSGYGNTIYF. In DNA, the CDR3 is TGTGCCAGTAGGGTACCCTCAGGGTACGGAAACACCATATATTTT.

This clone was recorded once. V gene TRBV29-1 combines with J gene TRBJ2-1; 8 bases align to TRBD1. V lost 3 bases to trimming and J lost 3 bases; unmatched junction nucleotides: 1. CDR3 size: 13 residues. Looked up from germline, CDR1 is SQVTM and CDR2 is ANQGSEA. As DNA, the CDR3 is TGCAGCGTTGAGACAGGGGACTACAATGAGCAGTTCTTC. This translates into CSVETGDYNEQFF.

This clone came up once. This CDR3 reads CASSFGGEAFF. In DNA, the CDR3 is TGTGCCAGCAGTTTTGGAGGTGAAGCTTTCTTT. The chain joins TRBV27 to TRBJ1-1, with unresolved D. This CDR3 is 11 amino acids long. Trimming shortened V by 3 bases and J by 7 bases, and 6 bases separated the two germline ends. The germline CDR1 and CDR2 sequences are MNHEY and SMNVEV (reference sequence).

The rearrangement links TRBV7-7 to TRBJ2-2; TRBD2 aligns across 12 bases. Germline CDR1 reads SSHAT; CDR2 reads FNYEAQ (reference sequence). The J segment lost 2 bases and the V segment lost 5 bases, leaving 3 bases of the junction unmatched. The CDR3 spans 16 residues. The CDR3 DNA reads TGTGCCAGCAGCCCTAGCGGGGGGGCCAACACCGGGGAGCTGTTTTTT. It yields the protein CASSPSGGANTGELFF.

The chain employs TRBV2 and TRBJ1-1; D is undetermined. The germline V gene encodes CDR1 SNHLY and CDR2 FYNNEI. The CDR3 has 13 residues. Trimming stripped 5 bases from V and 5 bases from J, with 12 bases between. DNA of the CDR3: TGTGCCAGCAGTCTAGGGAGTAGTACTGAAGCTTTCTTT. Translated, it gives CASSLGSSTEAFF.

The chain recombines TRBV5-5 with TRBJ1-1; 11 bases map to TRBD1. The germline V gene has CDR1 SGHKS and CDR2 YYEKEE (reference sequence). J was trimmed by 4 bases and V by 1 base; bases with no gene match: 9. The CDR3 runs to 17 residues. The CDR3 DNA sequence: TGTGCCAGCAGCTTGTTAGGACAGGGGGCTTCGGTCACTGAAGCTTTCTTT. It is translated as CASSLLGQGASVTEAFF.

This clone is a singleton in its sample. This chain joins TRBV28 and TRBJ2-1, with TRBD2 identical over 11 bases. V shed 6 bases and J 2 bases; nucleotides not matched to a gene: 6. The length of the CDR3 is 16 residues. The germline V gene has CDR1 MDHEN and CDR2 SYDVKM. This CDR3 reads CASRYLAGGPYNEQFF. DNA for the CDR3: TGTGCCAGCAGATACTTAGCGGGAGGGCCCTACAATGAGCAGTTCTTC.

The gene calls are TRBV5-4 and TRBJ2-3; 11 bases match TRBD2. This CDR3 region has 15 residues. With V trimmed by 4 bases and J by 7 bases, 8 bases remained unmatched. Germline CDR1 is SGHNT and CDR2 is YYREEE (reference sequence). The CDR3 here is CASSALGTSGHTQYF. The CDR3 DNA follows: TGTGCCAGCAGCGCCCTTGGGACTAGCGGCCATACGCAGTATTTT.

CDR3 region: CASSFWTGEGYTF. The CDR3 nucleotides are TGTGCCAGCAGCTTCTGGACTGGCGAAGGCTACACCTTC. This rearrangement joins TRBV7-2 to TRBJ1-2, with unresolved D. Trimming shortened V by 3 bases and J by 8 bases, and 13 bases separated the two germline ends. Germline V gene sequence: CDR1 SGHTA, CDR2 FQGNSA. The CDR3 is made up of 13 amino acids.

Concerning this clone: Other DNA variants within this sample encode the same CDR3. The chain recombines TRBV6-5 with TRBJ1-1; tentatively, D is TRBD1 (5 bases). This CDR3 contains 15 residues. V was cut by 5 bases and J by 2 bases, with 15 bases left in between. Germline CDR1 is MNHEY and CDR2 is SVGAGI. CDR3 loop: CASSRGRGGNTEAFF. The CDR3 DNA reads TGTGCCAGCAGTAGAGGACGCGGGGGTAACACTGAAGCTTTCTTT.

CDR3 coding DNA: TGTGCCAGCAGCTTCGGACTAGCGGGAGGCACAGATACGCAGTATTTT. Translated: CASSFGLAGGTDTQYF. The chain has TRBV7-2 and TRBJ2-3; 13 nucleotides align to TRBD2. The CDR3 has 16 residues. Germline trimming cut 3 bases from V and 1 base from J; bases unmatched to any gene: 1. Germline V gene lookup returns CDR1 SGHTA and CDR2 FQGNSA.

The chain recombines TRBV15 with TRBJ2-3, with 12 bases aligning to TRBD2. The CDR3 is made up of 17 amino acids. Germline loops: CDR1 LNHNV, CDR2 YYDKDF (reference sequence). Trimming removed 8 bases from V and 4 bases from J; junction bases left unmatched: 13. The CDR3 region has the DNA TGTGCCACCGAGCTAGCGGGAGGGCACGAAACAGCAGATACGCAGTATTTT. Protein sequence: CATELAGGHETADTQYF.

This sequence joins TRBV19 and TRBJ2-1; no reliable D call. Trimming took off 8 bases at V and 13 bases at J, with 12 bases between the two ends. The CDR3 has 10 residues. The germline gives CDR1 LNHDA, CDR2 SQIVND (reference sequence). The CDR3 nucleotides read TGTGCCAGTGGTGTGCAGTACCAGTTCTTC. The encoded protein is CASGVQYQFF.

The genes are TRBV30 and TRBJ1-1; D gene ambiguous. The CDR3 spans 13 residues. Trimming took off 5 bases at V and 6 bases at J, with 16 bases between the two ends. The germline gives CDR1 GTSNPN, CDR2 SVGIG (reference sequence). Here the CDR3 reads CAWASGRRAEAFF. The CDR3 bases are TGTGCCTGGGCCTCGGGCAGACGCGCTGAAGCTTTCTTT. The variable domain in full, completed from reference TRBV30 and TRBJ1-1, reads SQTIHQWPATLVQPVGSPLSLECTVEGTSNPNLYWYRQAAGRGLQLLFYSVGIGQISSEVPQNLSASRPQDRQFILSSKKLLLSDSGFYLCAWASGRRAEAFFGQGTRLTVV.

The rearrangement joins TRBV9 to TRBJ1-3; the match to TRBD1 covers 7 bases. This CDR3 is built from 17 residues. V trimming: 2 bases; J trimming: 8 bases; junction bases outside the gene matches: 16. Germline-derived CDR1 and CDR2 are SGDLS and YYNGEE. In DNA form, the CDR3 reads TGTGCCAGCAGCGTCGGGAGAGGGGGCGGCCGGTGGGACACCATATATTTT. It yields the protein CASSVGRGGGRWDTIYF.

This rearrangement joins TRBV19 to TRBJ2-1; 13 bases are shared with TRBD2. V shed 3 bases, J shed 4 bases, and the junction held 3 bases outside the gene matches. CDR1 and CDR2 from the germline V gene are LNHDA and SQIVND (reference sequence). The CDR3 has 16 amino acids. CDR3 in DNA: TGTGCCAGTAGTATGCAACTAGCGGGGGGGTACAATGAGCAGTTCTTC. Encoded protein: CASSMQLAGGYNEQFF.

CDR3 bases: TGCAGTGCTAGAGATACAGATACGCAGTATTTT. As protein: CSARDTDTQYF. The gene calls are TRBV20-1 and TRBJ2-3; D remains unclear. CDR3 length: 11 residues. From germline, CDR1 is DFQATT and CDR2 SNEGSKA (reference sequence). The V end was cut by 0 bases, the J end by 3 bases, with 1 base between.

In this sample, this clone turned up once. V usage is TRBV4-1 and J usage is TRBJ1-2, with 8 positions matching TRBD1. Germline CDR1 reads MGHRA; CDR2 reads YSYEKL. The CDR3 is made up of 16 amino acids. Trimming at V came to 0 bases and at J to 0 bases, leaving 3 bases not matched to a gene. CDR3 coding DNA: TGCGCCAGCAGCCAAGATATGGGACAGGCTAACTATGGCTACACCTTC. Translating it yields CASSQDMGQANYGYTF.

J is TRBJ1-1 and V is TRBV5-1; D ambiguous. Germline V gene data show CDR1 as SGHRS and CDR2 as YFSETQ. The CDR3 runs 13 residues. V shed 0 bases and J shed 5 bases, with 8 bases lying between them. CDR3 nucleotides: TGCGCCAGCAGCTTGGGCCATAGTACTGAAGCTTTCTTT. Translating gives CASSLGHSTEAFF. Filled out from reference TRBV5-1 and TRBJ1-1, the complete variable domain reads KAGVTQTPRYLIKTRGQQVTLSCSPISGHRSVSWYQQTPGQGLQFLFEYFSETQRNKGNFPGRFSGRQFSNSRSEMNVSTLELGDSALYLCASSLGHSTEAFFGQGTRLTVV.

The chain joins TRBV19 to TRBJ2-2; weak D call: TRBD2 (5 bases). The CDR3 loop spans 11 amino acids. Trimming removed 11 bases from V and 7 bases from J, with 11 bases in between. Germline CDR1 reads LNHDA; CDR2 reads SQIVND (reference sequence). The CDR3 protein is CASKRGGELFF. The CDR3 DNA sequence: TGTGCCTCTAAACGGGGCGGGGAGCTGTTTTTT.

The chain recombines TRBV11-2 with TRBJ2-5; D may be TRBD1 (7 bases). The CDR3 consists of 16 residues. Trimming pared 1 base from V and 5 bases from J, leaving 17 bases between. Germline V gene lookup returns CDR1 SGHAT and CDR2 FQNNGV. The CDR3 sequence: CASSLVDEAGGETQYF. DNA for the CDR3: TGTGCCAGCAGCTTAGTCGATGAGGCAGGGGGGGAGACCCAGTACTTC.

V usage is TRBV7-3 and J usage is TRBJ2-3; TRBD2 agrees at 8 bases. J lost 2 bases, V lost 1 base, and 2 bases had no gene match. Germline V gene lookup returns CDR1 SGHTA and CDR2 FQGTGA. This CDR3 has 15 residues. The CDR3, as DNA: TGTGCCAGCAGCTTAATACTAGCGGACACAGATACGCAGTATTTT. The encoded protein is CASSLILADTDTQYF.

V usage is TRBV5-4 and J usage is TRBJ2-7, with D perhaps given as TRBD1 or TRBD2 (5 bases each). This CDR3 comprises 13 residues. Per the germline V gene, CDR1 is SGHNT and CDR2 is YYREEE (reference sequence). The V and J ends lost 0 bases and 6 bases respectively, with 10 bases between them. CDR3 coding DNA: TGTGCCAGCAGCTTGGAGCCTGGGGGCGAGCAGTACTTC. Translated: CASSLEPGGEQYF.

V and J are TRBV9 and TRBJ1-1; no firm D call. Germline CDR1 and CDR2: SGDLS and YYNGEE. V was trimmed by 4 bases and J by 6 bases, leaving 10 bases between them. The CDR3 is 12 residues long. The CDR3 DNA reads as TGTGCCAGCAGCAAGGACCCCCCTGAAGCTTTCTTT. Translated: CASSKDPPEAFF.